The entry below describes one TCR beta chain. What it binds is unknown. Indicated treatment: approximately 10-day PBMC culture with coronavirus spike peptide pools or control peptides (ViraFEST assay). In germline, CDR1 is DFQATT, CDR2 SNEGSKA (reference sequence). The CDR3 is made up of 14 amino acids. Sequencing of cultured CD4+ T cell DNA used the Oncomine TCR Beta short-read assay. Each CDR3 protein gets one entry after TCRdb re-called the PCR reads with MiXCR. The table has 10,000 to 15,000 distinct CDR3 sequences, roughly 52% seen once; the top ten hold 10% to 15%. The data belong to a study of vaccination and CD4 T cells after COVID-19. Study-wide points: Researchers report that 304 of 307 vaccine-specific clones in convalescent patients proved spike mono-reactive. Convalescent patients had a median approximately 86% of reactive clones appearing only post-vaccination.

V gene TRBV20-1 combines with J gene TRBJ1-5; D perhaps matches TRBD1 (6 bases). This TCR derives from a human donor who had recovered from COVID-19. Material: CD4+ T cells from blood, cultured in vitro. CDR3: CSTSDSYSNQPQHF. The CDR3 nucleotides are TGCAGCACATCGGACAGCTATAGCAATCAGCCCCAGCATTTT.